Given below is one T cell receptor (beta chain) in context. TCRdb's table, derived via immunoSEQ multiplex PCR, lists solely in-frame clones and lacks some. The sample lists 200,000 to 250,000 clones, about 85% occurring once. Individuals drawn from about two dozen US areas were about 18 to 100 years old. In assigning cohorts, the study relied on participant-reported clinical history. The data originate from a study of blood T cell repertoires in COVID-19. Study-level background: Acute-phase and convalescent COVID-19 samples originated in the United States, Italy and Spain.

The CDR3 extends over 15 amino acids. J lost 2 bases, V lost 4 bases, and 6 bases had no gene match. Per the germline V gene, CDR1 is SGHAT and CDR2 is FQDESV (reference sequence). The sequencing sample was made of PBMCs or T cells enriched from blood (not recorded which). The source is a woman in her 30s with acute COVID-19. The chain carries TRBV11-1 and TRBJ2-5, with 8 bases aligning to TRBD1. The CDR3 DNA sequence: TGTGCCAGCAGCTCGGGACAGGATACACAAGAGACCCAGTACTTC. This translates into CASSSGQDTQETQYF.